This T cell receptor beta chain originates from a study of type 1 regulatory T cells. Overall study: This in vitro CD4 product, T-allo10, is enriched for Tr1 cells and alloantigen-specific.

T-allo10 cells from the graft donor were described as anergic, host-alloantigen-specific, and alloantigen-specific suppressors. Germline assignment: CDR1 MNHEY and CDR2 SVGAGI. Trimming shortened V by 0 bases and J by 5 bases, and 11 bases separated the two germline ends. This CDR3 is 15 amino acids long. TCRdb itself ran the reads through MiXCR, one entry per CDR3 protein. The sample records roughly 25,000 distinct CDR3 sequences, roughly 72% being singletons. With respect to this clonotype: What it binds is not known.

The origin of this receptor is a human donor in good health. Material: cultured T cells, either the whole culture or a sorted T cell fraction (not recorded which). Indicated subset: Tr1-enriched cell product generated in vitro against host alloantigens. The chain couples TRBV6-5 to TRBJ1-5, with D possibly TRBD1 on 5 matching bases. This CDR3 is CASSYSWGGDQPQHF. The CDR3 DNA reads TGTGCCAGCAGTTACTCTTGGGGGGGGGATCAGCCCCAGCATTTT.